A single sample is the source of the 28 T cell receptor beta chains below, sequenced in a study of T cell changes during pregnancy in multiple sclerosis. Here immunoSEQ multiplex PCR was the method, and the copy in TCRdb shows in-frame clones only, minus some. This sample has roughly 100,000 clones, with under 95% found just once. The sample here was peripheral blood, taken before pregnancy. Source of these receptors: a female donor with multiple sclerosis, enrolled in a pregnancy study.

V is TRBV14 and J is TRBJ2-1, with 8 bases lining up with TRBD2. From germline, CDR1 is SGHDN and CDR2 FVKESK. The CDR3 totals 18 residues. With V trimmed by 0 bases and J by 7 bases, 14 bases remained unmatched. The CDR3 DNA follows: TGTGCCAGCAGCCAAGAAAGGGCCGGGAGGGCCCTCGGTAATGAGCAGTTCTTC. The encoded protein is CASSQERAGRALGNEQFF.

CDR3 nucleotides: TGTGCCAGCAGTGCGAACGGACAGGGCAACTATGGCTACACCTTC. Protein sequence: CASSANGQGNYGYTF. This sequence joins TRBV6-4 and TRBJ1-2; 8 nucleotides match TRBD1. The CDR3 length is 15 residues. V lost 4 bases, J lost 2 bases, and 6 bases stayed unmatched. CDR1 and CDR2 (germline): MRHNA, SNTAGT.

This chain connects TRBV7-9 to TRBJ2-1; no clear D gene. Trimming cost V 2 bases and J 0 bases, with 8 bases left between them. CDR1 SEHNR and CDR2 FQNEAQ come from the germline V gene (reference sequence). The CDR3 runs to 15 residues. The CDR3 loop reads CASSLFSGSYNEQFF. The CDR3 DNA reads TGTGCCAGCAGCTTATTCTCCGGCTCCTACAATGAGCAGTTCTTC.

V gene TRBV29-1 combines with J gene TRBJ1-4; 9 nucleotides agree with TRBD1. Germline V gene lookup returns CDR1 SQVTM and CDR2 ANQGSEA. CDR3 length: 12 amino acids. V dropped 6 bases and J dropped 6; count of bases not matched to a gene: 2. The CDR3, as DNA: TGCAGCGTGGGACAGGGCGATGAAAAACTGTTTTTT. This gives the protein CSVGQGDEKLFF.

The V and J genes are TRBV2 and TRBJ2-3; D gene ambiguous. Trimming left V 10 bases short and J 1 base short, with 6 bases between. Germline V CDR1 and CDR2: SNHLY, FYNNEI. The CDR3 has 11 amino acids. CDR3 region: CATGGTDTQYF. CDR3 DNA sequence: TGTGCCACCGGTGGCACAGATACGCAGTATTTT.

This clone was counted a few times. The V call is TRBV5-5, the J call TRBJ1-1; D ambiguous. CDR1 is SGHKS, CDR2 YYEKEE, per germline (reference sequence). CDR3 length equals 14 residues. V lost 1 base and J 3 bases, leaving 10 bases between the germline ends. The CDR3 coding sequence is TGTGCCAGCAGCTTGTTTGGGCACGACACTGAAGCTTTCTTT. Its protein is CASSLFGHDTEAFF.

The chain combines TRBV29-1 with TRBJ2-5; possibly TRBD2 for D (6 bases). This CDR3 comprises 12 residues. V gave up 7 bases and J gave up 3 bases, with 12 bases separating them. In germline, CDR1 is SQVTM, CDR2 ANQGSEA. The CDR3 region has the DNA TGCAGCGGAGGGGACTCCAAAGAGACCCAGTACTTC. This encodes CSGGDSKETQYF.

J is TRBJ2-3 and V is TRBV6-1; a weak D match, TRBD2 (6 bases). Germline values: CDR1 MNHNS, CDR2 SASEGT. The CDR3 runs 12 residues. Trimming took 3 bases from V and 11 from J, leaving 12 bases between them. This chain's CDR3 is CASSDHPEGQYF. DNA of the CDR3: TGTGCCAGCAGTGACCATCCGGAGGGGCAGTATTTT.

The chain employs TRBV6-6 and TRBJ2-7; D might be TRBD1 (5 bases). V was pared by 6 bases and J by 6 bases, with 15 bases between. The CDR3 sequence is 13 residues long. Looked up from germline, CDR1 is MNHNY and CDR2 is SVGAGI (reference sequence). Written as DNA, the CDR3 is TGTGCCAGCAGCCCGACAGCATCGGGCGAGCAGTACTTC. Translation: CASSPTASGEQYF.

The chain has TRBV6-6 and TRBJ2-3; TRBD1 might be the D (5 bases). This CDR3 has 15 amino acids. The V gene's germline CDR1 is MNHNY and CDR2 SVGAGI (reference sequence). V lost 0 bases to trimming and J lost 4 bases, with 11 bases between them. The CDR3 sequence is CASSYSEGAADTQYF. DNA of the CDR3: TGTGCCAGCAGTTACTCGGAAGGGGCCGCAGATACGCAGTATTTT.

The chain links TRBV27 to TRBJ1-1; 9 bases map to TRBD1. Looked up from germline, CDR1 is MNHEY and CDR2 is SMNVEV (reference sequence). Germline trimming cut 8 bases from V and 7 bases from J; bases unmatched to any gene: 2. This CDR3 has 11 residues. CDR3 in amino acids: CASGQGREAFF. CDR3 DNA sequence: TGTGCCAGCGGACAGGGGCGTGAAGCTTTCTTT.

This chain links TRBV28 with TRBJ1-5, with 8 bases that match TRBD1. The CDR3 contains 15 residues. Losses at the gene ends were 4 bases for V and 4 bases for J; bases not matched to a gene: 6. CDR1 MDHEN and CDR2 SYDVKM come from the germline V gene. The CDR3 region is CASSWTGQENQPQHF. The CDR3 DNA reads TGTGCCAGCAGTTGGACGGGACAGGAAAATCAGCCCCAGCATTTT.

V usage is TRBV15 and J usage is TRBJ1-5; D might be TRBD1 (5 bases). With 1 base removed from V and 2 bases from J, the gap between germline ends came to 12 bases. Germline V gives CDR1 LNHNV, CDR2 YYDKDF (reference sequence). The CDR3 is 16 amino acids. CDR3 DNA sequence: TGTGCCACCAGCAGAGTGGTAGGGGTTCGCAATCAGCCCCAGCATTTT. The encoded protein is CATSRVVGVRNQPQHF. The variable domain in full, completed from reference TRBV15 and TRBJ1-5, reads DAMVIQNPRYQVTQFGKPVTLSCSQTLNHNVMYWYQQKSSQAPKLLFHYYDKDFNNEADTPDNFQSRRPNTSFCFLDIRSPGLGDTAMYLCATSRVVGVRNQPQHFGDGTRLSIL.

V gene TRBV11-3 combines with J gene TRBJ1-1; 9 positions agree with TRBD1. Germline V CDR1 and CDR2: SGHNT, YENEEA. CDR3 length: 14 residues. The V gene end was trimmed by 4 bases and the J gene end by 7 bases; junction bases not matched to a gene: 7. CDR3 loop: CASSSVDRGIEAFF. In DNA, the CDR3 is TGTGCCAGCAGCTCGGTTGACAGGGGGATTGAAGCTTTCTTT. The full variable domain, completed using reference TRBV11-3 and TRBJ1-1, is EAGVVQSPRYKIIEKKQPVAFWCNPISGHNTLYWYLQNLGQGPELLIRYENEEAVDDSQLPKDRFSAERLKGVDSTLKIQPAELGDSAVYLCASSSVDRGIEAFFGQGTRLTVV.

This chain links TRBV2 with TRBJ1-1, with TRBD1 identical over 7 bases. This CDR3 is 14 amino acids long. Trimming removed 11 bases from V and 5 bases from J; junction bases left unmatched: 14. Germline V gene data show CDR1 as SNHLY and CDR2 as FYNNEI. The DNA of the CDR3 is TGTGCCGGCCTGACAGGGTTCGGCTTTACTGAAGCTTTCTTT. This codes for CAGLTGFGFTEAFF.

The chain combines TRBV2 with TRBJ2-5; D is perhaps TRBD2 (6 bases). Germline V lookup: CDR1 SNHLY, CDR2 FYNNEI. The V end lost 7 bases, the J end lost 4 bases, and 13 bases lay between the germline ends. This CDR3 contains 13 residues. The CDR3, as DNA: TGTGCCAGCATCTTGAGTAGCGGAGAGACCCAGTACTTC. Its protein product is CASILSSGETQYF.

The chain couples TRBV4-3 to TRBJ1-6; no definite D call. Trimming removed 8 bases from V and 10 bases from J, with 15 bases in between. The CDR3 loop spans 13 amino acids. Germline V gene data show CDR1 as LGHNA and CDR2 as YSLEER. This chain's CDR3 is CASGGGGPSPLHF. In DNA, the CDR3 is TGCGCCAGCGGAGGAGGAGGGCCCTCACCCCTCCACTTT.

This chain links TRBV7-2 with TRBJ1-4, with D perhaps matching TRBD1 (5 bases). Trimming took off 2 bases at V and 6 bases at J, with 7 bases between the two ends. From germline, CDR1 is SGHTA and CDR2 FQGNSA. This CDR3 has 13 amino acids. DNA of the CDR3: TGTGCCAGCAGCTTATGGGGCGATGAAAAACTGTTTTTT. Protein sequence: CASSLWGDEKLFF.

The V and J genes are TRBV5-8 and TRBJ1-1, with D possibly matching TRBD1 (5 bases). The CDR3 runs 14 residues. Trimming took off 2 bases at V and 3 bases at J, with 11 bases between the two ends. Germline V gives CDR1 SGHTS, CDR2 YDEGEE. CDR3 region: CASSFWGRDTEAFF. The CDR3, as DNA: TGTGCCAGCAGCTTTTGGGGCAGGGACACTGAAGCTTTCTTT.

CDR3 amino acids: CASNSLFSPLYEQYF. CDR3 in DNA: TGTGCCAGCAACTCTTTGTTCTCCCCCCTCTACGAGCAGTACTTC. The J gene is TRBJ2-7, the V gene TRBV28; D gene unclear. CDR1 and CDR2 from the germline V gene are MDHEN and SYDVKM. The V gene lost 7 bases and the J gene lost 3 bases, with 19 bases spanning the gap. The CDR3 has 15 residues.

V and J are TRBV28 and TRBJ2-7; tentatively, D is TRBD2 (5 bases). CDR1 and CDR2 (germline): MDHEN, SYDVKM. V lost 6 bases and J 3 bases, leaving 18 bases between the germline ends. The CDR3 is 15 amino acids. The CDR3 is CASRPSDSLYYEQYF. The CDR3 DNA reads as TGTGCCAGCAGACCTTCGGACTCGTTGTACTACGAGCAGTACTTC.

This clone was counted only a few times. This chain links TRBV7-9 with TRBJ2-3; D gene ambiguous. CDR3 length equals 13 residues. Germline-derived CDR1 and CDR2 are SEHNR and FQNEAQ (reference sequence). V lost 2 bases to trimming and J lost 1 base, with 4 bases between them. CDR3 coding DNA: TGTGCCAGCAGCTTATCGGGCACAGATACGCAGTATTTT. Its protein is CASSLSGTDTQYF.

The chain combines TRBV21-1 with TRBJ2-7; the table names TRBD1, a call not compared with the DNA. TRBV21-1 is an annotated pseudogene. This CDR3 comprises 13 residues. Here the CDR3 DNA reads TGTGCCAGGGACTGGGACAAAATCTACGAGCAGTACTTC. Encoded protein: CARDWDKIYEQYF.

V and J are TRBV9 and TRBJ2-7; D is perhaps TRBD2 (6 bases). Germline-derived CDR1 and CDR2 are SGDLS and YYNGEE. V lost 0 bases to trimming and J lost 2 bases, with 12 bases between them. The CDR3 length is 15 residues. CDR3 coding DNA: TGTGCCAGCAGCGTAGCGGTGGCGGGGACCTACGAGCAGTACTTC. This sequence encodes CASSVAVAGTYEQYF.

This chain's CDR3 is CASSEGQASGGYTF. The CDR3 coding sequence is TGTGCCAGCAGTGAGGGACAGGCCTCGGGTGGCTACACCTTC. The chain is built from TRBV6-1 and TRBJ1-2; 8 nucleotides match TRBD1. Germline V gene sequence: CDR1 MNHNS, CDR2 SASEGT. The J segment lost 7 bases and the V segment lost 3 bases, leaving 7 bases of the junction unmatched. CDR3 length: 14 amino acids.

The CDR3, as DNA: TGCGCCAGCAGCCAGACCGGGGGACGGCGGAACACTGAAGCTTTCTTT. Amino acids: CASSQTGGRRNTEAFF. The rearrangement uses TRBV4-1 and TRBJ1-1; a possible D gene is TRBD1 (5 bases). There are 16 residues in the CDR3. CDR1 MGHRA and CDR2 YSYEKL come from the germline V gene. V lost 3 bases and J 1 base, leaving 15 bases between the germline ends.

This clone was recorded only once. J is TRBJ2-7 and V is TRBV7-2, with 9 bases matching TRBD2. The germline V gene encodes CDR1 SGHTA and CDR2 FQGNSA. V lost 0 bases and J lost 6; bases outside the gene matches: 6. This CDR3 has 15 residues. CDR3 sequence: CASSLASGRWVEQYF. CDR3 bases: TGTGCCAGCAGCTTAGCTAGCGGGAGATGGGTCGAGCAGTACTTC.

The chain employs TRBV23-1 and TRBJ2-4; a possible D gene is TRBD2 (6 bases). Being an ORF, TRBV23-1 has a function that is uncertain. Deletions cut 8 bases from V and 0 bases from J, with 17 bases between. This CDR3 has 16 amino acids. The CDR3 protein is CASHYDSGIAKNIQYF. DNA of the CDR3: TGCGCCAGCCATTACGATAGCGGAATAGCCAAAAACATTCAGTACTTC.